A selection of T cell receptor beta chains follows, all from one sample in a study of T cells in Graves' hyperthyroidism and ophthalmopathy. A single record per CDR3 protein comes from TCRdb applying MiXCR to the multiplex PCR reads. The table records 450,000 to 650,000 distinct CDR3 sequences, around 20% of them present only once. The source material was blood. Source of these receptors: a man in his late teens or twenties with Graves' hyperthyroidism. Each CDR3 is given with its conserved first and last residue. The D gene is left open where the match is weak. Size is omitted from some rows. Given values are once, few, many or a class for expanded clones.

TRBJ1-5,.,TRBV27,TRBD1,TGTGCCAGCGCTTATCGCGGCCGGGACAGGGGAGGTCAGCCCCAGCATTTT,CASAYRGRDRGGQPQHF
TRBJ1-2,.,TRBV4-1,.,TGCGCCAGCAGCCAAGATCCCGGTAGGAGCTACACCTTC,CASSQDPGRSYTF
TRBJ1-1,few,TRBV20-1,.,TGCAGTAAAACCGGGGCCATGAACACTGAAGCTTTCTTT,CSKTGAMNTEAFF
TRBJ1-5,.,TRBV6-1,.,TGTGCCAGCAGTGAATCTTCAGGGGATCAGCCCCAGCATTTT,CASSESSGDQPQHF
TRBJ1-5,many,TRBV19,.,TGTGCCAGTAATTGGGCTAGGGGGAGCAATCAGCCCCAGCATTTT,CASNWARGSNQPQHF
TRBJ1-3,many,TRBV28,.,TGTGCCAGCAGACCTCAACAGGTCCTCTCTGGAAACACCATATATTTT,CASRPQQVLSGNTIYF
TRBJ1-1,many,TRBV2,.,TGTGCCAGCAGTGAAACGCGGGGGGGCTCTTCTGAAGCTTTCTTT,CASSETRGGSSEAFF
TRBJ2-7,many,TRBV20-1,.,TGCAGTGCTAGAGGCCCGAGGACCTCAACTGGCGAGCAGTACTTC,CSARGPRTSTGEQYF
TRBJ2-3,once,TRBV27,TRBD2,TGTGCCAGCAGTTTATTGACTAGCGGGGGGGCCTTCAACACAGATACGCAGTATTTT,CASSLLTSGGAFNTDTQYF
TRBJ2-5,.,TRBV12-3/TRBV12-4,TRBD1,TGTGCCAGCAGTTTGACAGGGCACGAGACCCAGTACTTC,CASSLTGHETQYF
TRBJ1-2,.,TRBV12-3/TRBV12-4,TRBD1,TGTGCCAGCAGGGACAGGGGCGGCTACACCTTC,CASRDRGGYTF
TRBJ1-1,many,TRBV10-3,.,TGTGCCATCAGTGAGTCGTTACCCGGGTTAGATGAAGCTTTCTTT,CAISESLPGLDEAFF
TRBJ1-2,many,TRBV3-1,.,TGTGCCAGCAGCCAACCCAGGACTAACTATGTCTACACCTTC,CASSQPRTNYVYTF
TRBJ2-2,many,TRBV12-3/TRBV12-4,.,TGTGCCAGCAGCCCGAGGAGCTCGAACACCGGGGAGCTGTTTTTT,CASSPRSSNTGELFF
TRBJ1-5,.,TRBV24-1,.,TGTGCCACCAGTAACACAGGGTGGAGTCAGCCCCAGCATTTT,CATSNTGWSQPQHF
TRBJ1-2,.,TRBV18,.,TGTGCCAGCTCAGAACTGGACCTTCGAGACTACACCTTC,CASSELDLRDYTF
TRBJ1-5,few,TRBV19,TRBD1,TGTGCCAGTAGACCCGGGACAGAGTATAGCAATCAGCCCCAGCATTTT,CASRPGTEYSNQPQHF
TRBJ2-6,many,TRBV6-5,.,TGTGCCAGCATCGGGCGGGGGGCCAACGTCCTGACTTTC,CASIGRGANVLTF
TRBJ2-5,many,TRBV7-2,TRBD2,TGTGCCAGCAGCTTCCGCGGGGGGGACCAAGAGACCCAGTACTTC,CASSFRGGDQETQYF
TRBJ1-3,many,TRBV9,.,TGTGCCAGCAGCGTAGGTCAGGGGTCGGGAGACACCATATATTTT,CASSVGQGSGDTIYF
TRBJ2-5,.,TRBV2,.,TGTGCCAGCAGTGAAAGGCCAGGGAGAAAAGAGGCCAAGTACTTC,CASSERPGRKEAKYF
TRBJ2-5,many,TRBV12-3/TRBV12-4,TRBD2,TGTGCCAGCAGTCCCTCCGGACTAGACGCGAGGACCCAGTACTTC,CASSPSGLDARTQYF
TRBJ2-5,few,TRBV12-3/TRBV12-4,.,TGTGCCACCAGTGATTTGCCCAGGTTACTCCAAGAGACCAAGTACTTC,CATSDLPRLLQETKYF
TRBJ1-2,.,TRBV20-1,.,TGCAGTGCTAGTTCCGGGGATGGGAACTATGGCTACACCTTC,CSASSGDGNYGYTF
TRBJ1-6,.,TRBV12-3/TRBV12-4,.,TGTGCCAGCAGTCTAGTTAAAGCGCCGAATTCACCCCTCCACTTT,CASSLVKAPNSPLHF
TRBJ2-7,many,TRBV20-1,.,TGCAGTGCTAGGGTTCTGGCAGCTTCCTACGAGCAGTACTTC,CSARVLAASYEQYF
TRBJ2-5,.,TRBV11-2,TRBD1,TGTGCCAGCAGCCGGAACAGGGGCGCAGGAGAGACCCAGTACTTC,CASSRNRGAGETQYF
TRBJ1-2,.,TRBV2,TRBD1,TGTGCCAGCAGTCCGGACAGGGGGCTTTCCTATGGCTACACCTTC,CASSPDRGLSYGYTF
TRBJ1-2,many,TRBV27,TRBD1,TGTGCCAGCAGTCCACTGCCAGGGGGGGGAGACTATGGCTACACCTTC,CASSPLPGGGDYGYTF
TRBJ2-2,many,TRBV12-3/TRBV12-4,TRBD1,TGTGCCAGCAGCCTAACAGGGGTTATGGCCGGGGAGCTGTTTTTT,CASSLTGVMAGELFF
TRBJ2-2,many,TRBV5-1,.,TGCGCCAGCAGCTTGTACGACCACGCGAACACCGGGGAGCTGTTTTTT,CASSLYDHANTGELFF
TRBJ2-7,many,TRBV15,.,TGTGCCACCAGCAGGGGTAATACTGGTTTTGAGCAGTACTTC,CATSRGNTGFEQYF
TRBJ1-2,few,TRBV29-1,.,TGCAGCGTTGGCCTAGGGTCTGACTATGGCTACACCTTC,CSVGLGSDYGYTF
TRBJ1-1,many,TRBV6-1,TRBD1,TGTGCCAGCAGTGGCAGGGGGAGGGCTGAAGCTTTCTTT,CASSGRGRAEAFF